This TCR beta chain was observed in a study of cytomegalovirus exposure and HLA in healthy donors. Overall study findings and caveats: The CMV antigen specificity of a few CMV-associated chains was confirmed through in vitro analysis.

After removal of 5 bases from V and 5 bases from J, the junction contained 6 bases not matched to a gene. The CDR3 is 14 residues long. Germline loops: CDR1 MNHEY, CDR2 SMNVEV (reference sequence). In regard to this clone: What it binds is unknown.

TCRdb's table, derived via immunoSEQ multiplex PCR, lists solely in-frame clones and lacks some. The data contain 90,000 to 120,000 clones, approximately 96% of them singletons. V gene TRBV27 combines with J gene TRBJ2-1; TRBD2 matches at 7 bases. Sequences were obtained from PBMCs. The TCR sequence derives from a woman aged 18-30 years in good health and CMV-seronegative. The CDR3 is CASSVWGGHNEQFF. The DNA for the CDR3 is TGTGCCAGCAGTGTCTGGGGGGGACACAATGAGCAGTTCTTC.